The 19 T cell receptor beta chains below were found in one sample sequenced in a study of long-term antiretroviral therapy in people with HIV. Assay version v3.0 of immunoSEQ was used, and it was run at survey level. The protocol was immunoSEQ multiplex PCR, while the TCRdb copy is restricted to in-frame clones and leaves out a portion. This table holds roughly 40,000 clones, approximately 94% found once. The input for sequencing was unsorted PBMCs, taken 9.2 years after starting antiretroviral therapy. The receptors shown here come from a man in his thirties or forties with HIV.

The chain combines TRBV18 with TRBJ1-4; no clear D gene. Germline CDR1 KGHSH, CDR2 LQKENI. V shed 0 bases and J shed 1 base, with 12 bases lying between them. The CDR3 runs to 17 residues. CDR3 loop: CASSPPSLRGTNEKLFF. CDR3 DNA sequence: TGTGCCAGCTCACCACCCAGCCTACGGGGAACTAATGAAAAACTGTTTTTT.

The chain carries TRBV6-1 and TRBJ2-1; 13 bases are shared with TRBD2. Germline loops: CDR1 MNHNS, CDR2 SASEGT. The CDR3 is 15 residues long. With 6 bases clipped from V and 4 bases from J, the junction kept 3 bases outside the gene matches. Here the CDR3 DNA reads TGTGCCAGCAGGGAGACTAGCGGGGGGTACAATGAGCAGTTCTTC. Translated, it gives CASRETSGGYNEQFF.

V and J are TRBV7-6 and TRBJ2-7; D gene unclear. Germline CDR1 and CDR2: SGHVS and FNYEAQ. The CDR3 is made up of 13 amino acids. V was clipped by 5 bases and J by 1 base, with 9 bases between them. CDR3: CASSPPRSYEQYF. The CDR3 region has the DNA TGTGCCAGCAGCCCCCCCCGATCCTACGAGCAGTACTTC.

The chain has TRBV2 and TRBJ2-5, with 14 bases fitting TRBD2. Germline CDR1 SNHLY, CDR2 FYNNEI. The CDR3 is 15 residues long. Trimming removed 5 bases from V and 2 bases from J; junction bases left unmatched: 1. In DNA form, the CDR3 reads TGTGCCAGCAGTAGGACTAGCGGGGGGCAAGAGACCCAGTACTTC. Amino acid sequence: CASSRTSGGQETQYF.

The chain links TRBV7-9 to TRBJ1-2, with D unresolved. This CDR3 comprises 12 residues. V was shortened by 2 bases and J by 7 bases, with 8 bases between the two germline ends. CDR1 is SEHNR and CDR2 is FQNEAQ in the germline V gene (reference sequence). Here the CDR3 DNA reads TGTGCCAGCAGCTTACTGCCGGGTGGCTACACCTTC. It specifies CASSLLPGGYTF.

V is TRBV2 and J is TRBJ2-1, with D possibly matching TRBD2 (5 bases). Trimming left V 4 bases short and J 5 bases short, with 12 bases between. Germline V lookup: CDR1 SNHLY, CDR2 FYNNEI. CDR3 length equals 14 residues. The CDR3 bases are TGTGCCAGCAGTGGCGGGCGAACCAACAATGAGCAGTTCTTC. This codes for CASSGGRTNNEQFF.

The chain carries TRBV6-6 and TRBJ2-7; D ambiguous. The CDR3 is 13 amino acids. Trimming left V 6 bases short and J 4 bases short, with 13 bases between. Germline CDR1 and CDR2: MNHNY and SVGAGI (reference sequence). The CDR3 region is CASRPYSNYEQYV. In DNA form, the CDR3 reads TGTGCCAGCAGACCTTACAGCAATTACGAGCAGTACGTC.

CDR3 in DNA: TGTGCCAGCACCCTTACGCAACAGGGGGGGACTGAAGCTTTCTTT. Its protein product is CASTLTQQGGTEAFF. The chain recombines TRBV6-6 with TRBJ1-1, with 8 bases aligning to TRBD1. The CDR3 is 15 residues long. The junction had 12 bases not matched to a gene; V was cut back by 7 bases and J by 5 bases. Germline-derived CDR1 and CDR2 are MNHNY and SVGAGI (reference sequence).

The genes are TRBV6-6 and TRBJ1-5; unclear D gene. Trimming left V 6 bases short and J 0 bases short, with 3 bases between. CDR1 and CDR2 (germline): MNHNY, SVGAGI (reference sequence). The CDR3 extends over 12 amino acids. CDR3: CASRDSNQPQHF. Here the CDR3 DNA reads TGTGCCAGCAGGGATAGCAATCAGCCCCAGCATTTT.

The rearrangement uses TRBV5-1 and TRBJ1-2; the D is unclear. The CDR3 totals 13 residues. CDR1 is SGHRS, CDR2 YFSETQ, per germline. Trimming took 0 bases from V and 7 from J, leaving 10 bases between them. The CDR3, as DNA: TGCGCCAGCAGCTTGGACTCAAGAGGTGGCTACACCTTC. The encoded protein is CASSLDSRGGYTF.

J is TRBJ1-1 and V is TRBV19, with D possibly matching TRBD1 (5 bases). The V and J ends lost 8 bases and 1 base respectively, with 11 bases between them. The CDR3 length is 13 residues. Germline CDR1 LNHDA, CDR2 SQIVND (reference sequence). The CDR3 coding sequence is TGTGCCAGTGAGAACAGGCAGAACACTGAAGCTTTCTTT. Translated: CASENRQNTEAFF.

CDR3 sequence reads: CSASVISEQYF. Written as DNA, the CDR3 is TGCAGTGCCAGCGTTATATCCGAGCAGTACTTC. V gene TRBV20-1 combines with J gene TRBJ2-7; D is uncertain. Germline V lookup: CDR1 DFQATT, CDR2 SNEGSKA (reference sequence). The V end was cut by 6 bases, the J end by 6 bases, with 12 bases between. The CDR3 has 11 residues.

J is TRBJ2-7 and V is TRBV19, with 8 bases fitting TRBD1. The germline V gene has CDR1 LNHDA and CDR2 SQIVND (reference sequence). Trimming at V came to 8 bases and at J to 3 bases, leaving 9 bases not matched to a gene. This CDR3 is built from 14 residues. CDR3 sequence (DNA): TGTGCCAGTGCCAATACGGGACAGGTCTACGAGCAGTACTTC. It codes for CASANTGQVYEQYF.

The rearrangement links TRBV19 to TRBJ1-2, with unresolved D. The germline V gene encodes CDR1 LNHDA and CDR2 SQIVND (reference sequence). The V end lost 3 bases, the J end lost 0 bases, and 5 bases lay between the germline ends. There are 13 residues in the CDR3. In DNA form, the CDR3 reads TGTGCCAGTAGTATTGTGGCTAACTATGGCTACACCTTC. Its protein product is CASSIVANYGYTF. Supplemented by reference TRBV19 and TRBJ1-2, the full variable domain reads DGGITQSPKYLFRKEGQNVTLSCEQNLNHDAMYWYRQDPGQGLRLIYYSQIVNDFQKGDIAEGYSVSREKKESFPLTVTSAQKNPTAFYLCASSIVANYGYTFGSGTRLTVV.

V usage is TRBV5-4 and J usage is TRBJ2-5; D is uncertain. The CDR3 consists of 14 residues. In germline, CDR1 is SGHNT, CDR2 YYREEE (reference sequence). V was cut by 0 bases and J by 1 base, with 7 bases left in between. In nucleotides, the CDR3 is TGTGCCAGCAGCTTGGATAGGCGCCAAGAGACCCAGTACTTC. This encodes CASSLDRRQETQYF.

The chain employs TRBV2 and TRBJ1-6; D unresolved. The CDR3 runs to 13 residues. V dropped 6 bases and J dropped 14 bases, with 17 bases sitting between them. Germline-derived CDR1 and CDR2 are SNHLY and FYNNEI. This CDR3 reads CASRAQAARALHF. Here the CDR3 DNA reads TGTGCCAGCAGGGCCCAAGCCGCGAGGGCCCTCCACTTT.

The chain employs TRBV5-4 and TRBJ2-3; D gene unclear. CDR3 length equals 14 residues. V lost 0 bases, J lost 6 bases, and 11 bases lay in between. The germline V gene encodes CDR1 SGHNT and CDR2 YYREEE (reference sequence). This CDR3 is CASSLERFGDTQYF. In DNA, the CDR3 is TGTGCCAGCAGCTTGGAAAGGTTTGGGGATACGCAGTATTTT.

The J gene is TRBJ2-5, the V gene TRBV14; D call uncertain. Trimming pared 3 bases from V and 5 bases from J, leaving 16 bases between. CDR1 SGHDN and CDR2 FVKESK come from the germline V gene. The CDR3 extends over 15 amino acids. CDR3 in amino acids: CASSHTMAPVETQYF. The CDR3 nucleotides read TGTGCCAGCAGCCATACAATGGCCCCCGTTGAGACCCAGTACTTC. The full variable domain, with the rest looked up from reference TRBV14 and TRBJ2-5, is EAGVTQFPSHSVIEKGQTVTLRCDPISGHDNLYWYRRVMGKEIKFLLHFVKESKQDESGMPNNRFLAERTGGTYSTLKVQPAELEDSGVYFCASSHTMAPVETQYFGPGTRLLVL.

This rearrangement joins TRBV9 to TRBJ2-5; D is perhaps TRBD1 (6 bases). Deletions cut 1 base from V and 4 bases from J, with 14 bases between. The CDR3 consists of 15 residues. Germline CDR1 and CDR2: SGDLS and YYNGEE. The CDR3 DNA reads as TGTGCCAGCAGCGTAACTGGGGGCATCGGAGAGACCCAGTACTTC. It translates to CASSVTGGIGETQYF.